The 21 T cell receptor beta chains reported below all come from one sample, sequenced in a study of PD-L1 blockade in urothelial cancer (dated by TCRdb to about 2017). The library was produced with the immunoSEQ multiplex PCR assay. TCRdb mirrors the immuneACCESS table, restricted to in-frame sequences. Some clones are absent from its copies; in checked studies, under half trace to an unresolved V gene, and the reason for the others is unknown. Recorded for this sample are roughly 20,000 clones; almost 90% of them occurred a single time. The ten largest account for around 15% of the sample. The sequencing here drew on PBMCs, taken around atezolizumab (anti-PD-L1) treatment. The receptors come from a woman aged 55-69 years with urothelial cancer.

The chain links TRBV9 to TRBJ2-7, with D perhaps matching TRBD2 (5 bases). Deletions cut 4 bases from V and 2 bases from J, with 19 bases between. CDR1 SGDLS and CDR2 YYNGEE come from the germline V gene. This CDR3 comprises 16 residues. The CDR3: CASSPRAGIGAYEQYF. The CDR3 DNA is TGTGCCAGCAGCCCCAGAGCCGGGATCGGGGCCTACGAGCAGTACTTC.

The chain has TRBV19 and TRBJ2-1, with TRBD2 matching 8 bases. This CDR3 is built from 15 residues. In germline, CDR1 is LNHDA, CDR2 SQIVND (reference sequence). V trimming: 8 bases; J trimming: 4 bases; junction bases outside the gene matches: 10. CDR3 sequence reads: CASHRAGGKYNEQFF. In DNA form, the CDR3 reads TGTGCCAGTCACAGGGCGGGAGGAAAATACAATGAGCAGTTCTTC.

This chain joins TRBV10-2 and TRBJ1-3, with a tentative D call TRBD1 (5 bases). Germline CDR1 reads WSHSY; CDR2 reads SAAADI. The CDR3 spans 17 residues. V shed 0 bases and J shed 1 base, with 13 bases lying between them. The CDR3: CASSESVLGGSGNTIYF. CDR3 nucleotides: TGCGCCAGCAGTGAGTCAGTACTGGGGGGGTCTGGAAACACCATATATTTT.

The chain links TRBV21-1 to TRBJ2-4; the listed D gene, TRBD1, was not tested against the DNA. TRBV21-1 constitutes a pseudogene. This CDR3 has 21 amino acids. Here the CDR3 DNA reads TGTGCCAGCAGCCCTAAGACGTCCGGACAGGGGGTGGTAGTGGGCAAAAACATTCAGTACTTC. Protein product: CASSPKTSGQGVVVGKNIQYF.

The gene calls are TRBV29-1 and TRBJ1-2; 7 bases align to TRBD1. Germline V gene lookup returns CDR1 SQVTM and CDR2 ANQGSEA. The CDR3 covers 12 residues. Germline trimming cut 7 bases from V and 2 bases from J; bases unmatched to any gene: 4. The CDR3: CSDATGNYGYTF. Here the CDR3 DNA reads TGCAGCGACGCGACAGGGAACTATGGCTACACCTTC.

The CDR3, as DNA: TGTGCCTCGGGACTAGCGGGTTGGAGCTCCTACAATGAGCAGTTCTTC. Protein product: CASGLAGWSSYNEQFF. The gene calls are TRBV19 and TRBJ2-1; 12 bases match TRBD2. CDR1 is LNHDA and CDR2 is SQIVND in the germline V gene (reference sequence). With 11 bases clipped from V and 0 bases from J, the junction kept 8 bases outside the gene matches. The CDR3 extends over 16 amino acids.

A few counts support this clone. This sequence joins TRBV6-1 and TRBJ2-7; D is unclear. Germline V gene data show CDR1 as MNHNS and CDR2 as SASEGT. V was trimmed by 0 bases and J by 0 bases, leaving 12 bases between them. The CDR3 has 16 residues. The CDR3 nucleotides are TGTGCCAGCAGTGAAGCGATGAGTGGTAGCTCCTACGAGCAGTACTTC. The encoded protein is CASSEAMSGSSYEQYF.

The rearrangement links TRBV28 to TRBJ1-1; 8 nucleotides align to TRBD1. Germline lookup yields CDR1 MDHEN and CDR2 SYDVKM. The CDR3 spans 15 residues. The junction had 8 bases not matched to a gene; V was cut back by 7 bases and J by 1 base. The CDR3 nucleotides read TGTGCCAGCACCCTACCGGGACAGGAGAACACTGAAGCTTTCTTT. Translating gives CASTLPGQENTEAFF.

V is TRBV19 and J is TRBJ2-1; maybe TRBD1 (6 bases). The CDR3 is 13 residues long. Trimming shortened V by 4 bases and J by 7 bases, and 11 bases separated the two germline ends. Germline V gives CDR1 LNHDA, CDR2 SQIVND (reference sequence). The CDR3 bases are TGTGCCAGTAGTACCGTGAGGGGGAATGAGCAGTTCTTC. Protein: CASSTVRGNEQFF.

This chain links TRBV6-6 with TRBJ2-3, with 7 bases that match TRBD2. The length of the CDR3 is 13 residues. V lost 7 bases and J lost 4; bases outside the gene matches: 5. Germline V gene data show CDR1 as MNHNY and CDR2 as SVGAGI (reference sequence). CDR3 DNA sequence: TGTGCCAGCAAGGCGGGAGCGTCAGATACGCAGTATTTT. It codes for CASKAGASDTQYF.

V usage is TRBV2 and J usage is TRBJ1-4; 8 bases map to TRBD1. This CDR3 has 15 residues. Per germline, CDR1 SNHLY and CDR2 FYNNEI. Trimming cost V 6 bases and J 5 bases; bases outside gene matches: 8. CDR3 nucleotides: TGTGCCAGCAGCCGGGACAGGAAAAGAAATGAAAAACTGTTTTTT. It yields the protein CASSRDRKRNEKLFF.

This clone has just a few counts. The V and J genes are TRBV28 and TRBJ2-3, with TRBD2 matching over 7 bases. The CDR3 is made up of 14 amino acids. J was trimmed by 2 bases and V by 5 bases; bases with no gene match: 4. Germline assignment: CDR1 MDHEN and CDR2 SYDVKM. CDR3 amino acids: CASSSGVITDTQYF. The CDR3 DNA sequence: TGTGCCAGCAGTAGCGGGGTTATCACAGATACGCAGTATTTT.

The chain carries TRBV9 and TRBJ1-2; weak D call: TRBD1 (5 bases). This CDR3 contains 14 residues. From germline, CDR1 is SGDLS and CDR2 YYNGEE. With 0 bases removed from V and 4 bases from J, the gap between germline ends came to 10 bases. CDR3 region: CASSVGQGTYGYTF. CDR3 bases: TGTGCCAGCAGCGTAGGGCAGGGAACCTATGGCTACACCTTC.

The genes are TRBV6-1 and TRBJ1-4; D remains ambiguous. Trimming left V 7 bases short and J 0 bases short, with 6 bases between. CDR1 MNHNS and CDR2 SASEGT come from the germline V gene. The CDR3 length is 13 residues. This chain's CDR3 is CASTDSTNEKLFF. The CDR3 nucleotides are TGTGCCAGCACAGACTCAACTAATGAAAAACTGTTTTTT.

The chain uses TRBV19 and TRBJ2-7; possibly TRBD1 for D (6 bases). CDR1 is LNHDA, CDR2 SQIVND, per germline (reference sequence). The ends were cut back, 1 base at V and 6 bases at J, with 13 bases in the middle. The CDR3 contains 14 residues. The CDR3 is CASSIVPGVAEQYF. The CDR3 region has the DNA TGTGCCAGTAGTATAGTCCCAGGGGTGGCCGAGCAGTACTTC. The variable domain in full, with the rest retrieved from reference TRBV19 and TRBJ2-7, is DGGITQSPKYLFRKEGQNVTLSCEQNLNHDAMYWYRQDPGQGLRLIYYSQIVNDFQKGDIAEGYSVSREKKESFPLTVTSAQKNPTAFYLCASSIVPGVAEQYFGPGTRLTVT.

The chain combines TRBV4-1 with TRBJ2-2; TRBD1 matches 8 bases. J lost 3 bases, V lost 6 bases, and 3 bases had no gene match. This CDR3 region has 14 residues. The V gene's germline CDR1 is MGHRA and CDR2 YSYEKL. The CDR3 is CASRGQGYTGELFF. The CDR3 nucleotides read TGCGCCAGCAGAGGACAGGGTTACACCGGGGAGCTGTTTTTT.

The rearrangement links TRBV19 to TRBJ2-7, with D unclear. Germline lookup yields CDR1 LNHDA and CDR2 SQIVND (reference sequence). The CDR3 length is 14 residues. V was trimmed by 3 bases and J by 0 bases, leaving 9 bases between them. This chain's CDR3 is CASSINSPSYEQYF. CDR3 bases: TGTGCCAGTAGTATCAACAGTCCCTCCTACGAGCAGTACTTC.

The chain uses TRBV23-1 and TRBJ2-7; the match to TRBD2 covers 8 bases. TRBV23-1 is placed among ORFs of uncertain function. The CDR3 has 18 amino acids. V trimming: 7 bases; J trimming: 0 bases; junction bases outside the gene matches: 17. The CDR3 coding sequence is TGCGCCAGCATGGGGGGCGGGAGGAGCCTTTCCATCTCCTACGAGCAGTACTTC. Amino acid sequence: CASMGGGRSLSISYEQYF.

This chain joins TRBV6-5 and TRBJ1-1; D is ambiguous. Germline V gives CDR1 MNHEY, CDR2 SVGAGI. CDR3 length equals 14 residues. V lost 5 bases to trimming and J lost 1 base, with 11 bases between them. This chain's CDR3 is CASSTPRRNTEAFF. CDR3 coding DNA: TGTGCCAGCAGTACCCCGCGGAGGAACACTGAAGCTTTCTTT.

This chain connects TRBV19 to TRBJ2-1, with TRBD1 matching 10 bases. CDR1 is LNHDA and CDR2 is SQIVND in the germline V gene (reference sequence). This CDR3 has 13 amino acids. The V segment lost 5 bases and the J segment 7 bases; nucleotides outside the gene matches: 2. For the CDR3, the DNA is TGTGCCAGTAGTCGGACAGGGGGGAATGAGCAGTTCTTC. Its protein product is CASSRTGGNEQFF.

The chain recombines TRBV5-1 with TRBJ2-2, with 7 bases that match TRBD2. Trimming removed 0 bases from V and 7 bases from J; junction bases left unmatched: 9. The length of the CDR3 is 16 residues. Germline V CDR1 and CDR2: SGHRS, YFSETQ. The CDR3: CASSLAHGGSIGELFF. In DNA, the CDR3 is TGCGCCAGCAGCTTGGCCCACGGCGGGAGTATCGGGGAGCTGTTTTTT.